This entry lists 27 T cell receptor beta chains sequenced from one sample in a study of immune characterization of retroperitoneal liposarcoma. TCRdb reprocessed the PCR reads via MiXCR and lists one record per CDR3 protein. Among approximately 9,400 distinct CDR3 sequences listed, 28% were seen once. Specimen: tumor tissue. Receptors originate from a male donor with retroperitoneal liposarcoma.

A few counts support this clonotype. CDR3 in amino acids: CASSYSSTGTYEQFF. The CDR3 DNA sequence: TGTGCCAGCAGTTACTCGTCAACAGGGACCTACGAGCAGTTCTTC. The chain carries TRBV6-6 and TRBJ2-1, with D possibly matching TRBD1 (6 bases). The V gene lost 0 bases and the J gene lost 10 bases, with 16 bases spanning the gap. The CDR3 consists of 15 residues. Germline V CDR1 and CDR2: MNHNY, SVGAGI (reference sequence).

This clonotype was found a few times. The CDR3 here is CASSFRDRKNIQYF. In nucleotides, the CDR3 is TGTGCCAGCAGTTTCCGGGACAGAAAAAACATTCAGTACTTC. This sequence joins TRBV6-1 and TRBJ2-4; TRBD1 matches 7 bases. V dropped 5 bases and J dropped 4; count of bases not matched to a gene: 5. The CDR3 has 14 amino acids. Germline values: CDR1 MNHNS, CDR2 SASEGT.

This clonotype is termed medium-sized. The chain recombines TRBV12-3 or TRBV12-4 with TRBJ2-1, with a tentative D call TRBD2 (6 bases). The J call may be in error: the DNA end matches TRBJ2-7 better. The CDR3 is 16 residues long. The CDR3 here is CASSSFSGLSYNEQYF. The CDR3 DNA is TGTGCCAGCAGTAGCTTTAGCGGCCTCTCCTACAATGAGCAGTACTTC.

This clonotype was counted between two and nine times. The chain combines TRBV6-6 with TRBJ2-5; 10 bases are a match to TRBD2. The CDR3 has 16 amino acids. In germline, CDR1 is MNHNY, CDR2 SVGAGI (reference sequence). V lost 10 bases, J lost 1 base, and 12 bases stayed unmatched. The DNA of the CDR3 is TGTGCCACCTCCAGATCTAGCGGGGGTTTCCAAGAGACCCAGTACTTC. Translating it yields CATSRSSGGFQETQYF.

This CDR3 is CASSSQGGDTGELFF. CDR3 DNA sequence: TGTGCCAGCAGTTCTCAGGGGGGGGACACCGGGGAGCTGTTTTTT. The gene calls are TRBV6-1 and TRBJ2-2; D could derive from TRBD1 or TRBD2 (7 bases each). The CDR3 extends over 15 amino acids. Germline CDR1 MNHNS, CDR2 SASEGT. V lost 5 bases, J lost 3 bases, and 13 bases lay in between.

This clonotype was seen at least ten times. The chain couples TRBV7-2 to TRBJ2-5, with D unresolved. Germline V gene data show CDR1 as SGHTA and CDR2 as FQGNSA. CDR3 length: 12 residues. Between the trimmed V and J ends, which lost 5 bases and 5 bases, there was a span of 9 bases. For the CDR3, the DNA is TGTGCCAGCAGCGAAACTCGGGAGACCCAGTACTTC. This gives the protein CASSETRETQYF.

In its sample, this clonotype ranks as medium-sized. V is TRBV12-3 or TRBV12-4 and J is TRBJ2-1, with D hard to call. The V end lost 3 bases, the J end lost 6 bases, and 9 bases lay between the germline ends. The CDR3 contains 13 residues. The CDR3 nucleotides read TGTGCCAGCAGTTTTCTTAGGAGCAATGAGCAGTTCTTC. It is translated as CASSFLRSNEQFF.

This clonotype appeared a single time. The J gene is TRBJ1-5, the V gene TRBV12-3 or TRBV12-4; possible D gene TRBD1, 5 bases. V dropped 2 bases and J dropped 7 bases, with 12 bases sitting between them. The CDR3 spans 14 residues. CDR3 nucleotide sequence: TGTGCCAGCAGTTTAAGGGGACTTTCACAGCCCCAGCATTTT. It encodes CASSLRGLSQPQHF.

A remark on this clonotype: The junction departs from the called germline gene at one end, perhaps through a read error. The chain is built from TRBV7-6 and TRBJ2-3, with D possibly being TRBD1 or TRBD2 (5 bases each). Germline CDR1 is SGHVS and CDR2 is FNYEAQ. The CDR3 loop spans 16 amino acids. The CDR3 region has the DNA TGTGCCAGCAGCTCCCGGGGCGGGCGGAATACAGATATGCAGTATTTT. It specifies CASSSRGGRNTDMQYF.

For this clonotype: An end of the junction differs from the germline gene, which may be a read error. The chain recombines TRBV4-1 with TRBJ2-3; D uncertain. Germline lookup yields CDR1 MGHRA and CDR2 YSYEKL. The CDR3 covers 14 residues. The CDR3 sequence: CASSPSISTDTQYF. The CDR3 nucleotides read TGTGCCAGCAGCCCCTCTATTAGCACAGATACGCAGTATTTT.

This clonotype has a handful of counts. The genes are TRBV6-1 and TRBJ2-1; 7 nucleotides align to TRBD2. The J call may be faulty, since TRBJ2-7 better matches the DNA end. CDR3 size: 13 residues. Germline V lookup: CDR1 MNHNS, CDR2 SASEGT. Here the CDR3 reads CASNRGEDNEQYF. The CDR3, as DNA: TGTGCCAGCAACCGGGGGGAGGACAATGAGCAGTACTTC.

The chain has TRBV6-1 and TRBJ1-4, with D possibly being TRBD1 (5 bases). This CDR3 contains 13 residues. The V end lost 8 bases, the J end lost 8 bases, and 15 bases lay between the germline ends. CDR1 is MNHNS, CDR2 SASEGT, per germline. The CDR3 coding sequence is TGTGCCAGCTCGGGGGGAGAACAGGAAAAACTGTTTTTT. Protein: CASSGGEQEKLFF.

The chain is built from TRBV6-1 and TRBJ1-4, with D tentatively TRBD1 (6 bases). The CDR3 loop spans 17 amino acids. V shed 8 bases and J shed 0 bases, with 19 bases lying between them. Germline assignment: CDR1 MNHNS and CDR2 SASEGT. CDR3 in DNA: TGTGCCAGCCAAGACAGGCCTTTAATTGCAACTAATGAAAAACTGTTTTTT. Encoded protein: CASQDRPLIATNEKLFF.

This clonotype was observed a handful of times. The genes are TRBV4-3 and TRBJ1-6; D unresolved. Trimming removed 1 base at V and 0 bases at J, with 10 bases between. Germline V gene sequence: CDR1 LGHNA, CDR2 YSLEER. This CDR3 is built from 17 residues. CDR3 DNA sequence: TGCGCCAGCAGCCAAGTTATACAGAGCTCCTATAATTCACCCCTCCACTTT. This encodes CASSQVIQSSYNSPLHF.

This CDR3 is CASSRDRGAYEQYF. In nucleotides, the CDR3 is TGTGCCAGCAGTAGGGACAGGGGGGCCTACGAGCAGTACTTC. The chain is built from TRBV6-1 and TRBJ2-3; 11 nucleotides agree with TRBD1. The J call may be faulty, since TRBJ2-7 better matches the DNA end. This CDR3 has 14 amino acids. In germline, CDR1 is MNHNS, CDR2 SASEGT.

The chain recombines TRBV11-3 with TRBJ2-1; TRBD2 aligns across 7 bases. Germline assignment: CDR1 SGHNT and CDR2 YENEEA. The CDR3 contains 13 residues. With 1 base clipped from V and 10 bases from J, the junction kept 4 bases outside the gene matches. The CDR3 is CASSLGTSSEQFF. DNA for the CDR3: TGTGCCAGCAGCTTAGGGACTAGTTCCGAGCAGTTCTTC.

The rearrangement links TRBV7-8 to TRBJ1-1, with 8 bases matching TRBD1. The V and J ends lost 3 bases and 5 bases, in that order; junction bases with no gene match: 5. The germline gives CDR1 SGHVS, CDR2 FQNEAQ. This CDR3 comprises 14 residues. DNA of the CDR3: TGTGCCAGCAGCTTTGGCAGGGGGCTAACTGAAGCTTTCTTT. Amino acids: CASSFGRGLTEAFF.

The rearrangement uses TRBV6-1 and TRBJ2-4; D perhaps matches TRBD2 (5 bases). Germline assignment: CDR1 MNHNS and CDR2 SASEGT. The CDR3 has 14 residues. The ends were cut back, 7 bases at V and 13 bases at J, with 23 bases in the middle. DNA of the CDR3: TGTGCCAGCAAGGCCCTCTTGCCCGAGGGTGAGCAGTACTTC. Protein sequence: CASKALLPEGEQYF.

This clonotype occurred a few times. This sequence joins TRBV10-2 and TRBJ2-1; D might be TRBD1 or TRBD2, each matching 5 bases. Germline lookup yields CDR1 WSHSY and CDR2 SAAADI. Between the trimmed V and J ends, which lost 2 bases and 3 bases, there was a span of 11 bases. The length of the CDR3 is 15 residues. CDR3 in amino acids: CASSEPGTYYNEQFF. The CDR3 bases are TGCGCCAGCAGTGAGCCGGGGACCTACTACAATGAGCAGTTCTTC.

The chain carries TRBV27 and TRBJ2-1; no clear D gene. The germline V gene encodes CDR1 MNHEY and CDR2 SMNVEV (reference sequence). This CDR3 comprises 16 residues. Trimming shortened V by 0 bases and J by 13 bases, and 22 bases separated the two germline ends. Here the CDR3 reads CASSLSPDTSSQTQFF. CDR3 sequence (DNA): TGTGCCAGCAGTTTATCCCCCGACACATCAAGTCAGACCCAGTTCTTC.

This clonotype was picked up many times. The chain carries TRBV12-3 or TRBV12-4 and TRBJ2-1; 7 nucleotides line up with TRBD1. CDR3 length: 14 residues. The V and J ends lost 2 bases and 10 bases, in that order; junction bases with no gene match: 8. The CDR3 coding sequence is TGTGCCAGCAGTTTAAGGGACAGTAGCCCCGAGCAGTTCTTC. It yields the protein CASSLRDSSPEQFF.

The V and J genes are TRBV6-1 and TRBJ2-1; 7 positions match TRBD1. The CDR3 covers 15 residues. Trimming removed 5 bases from V and 4 bases from J; junction bases left unmatched: 8. Germline V lookup: CDR1 MNHNS, CDR2 SASEGT. CDR3 sequence reads: CASSRSGTDYNEQFF. Written as DNA, the CDR3 is TGTGCCAGCAGTAGGTCGGGGACAGATTACAATGAGCAGTTCTTC.

The chain employs TRBV7-6 and TRBJ2-6; D is possibly TRBD1 (6 bases). Deletions cut 5 bases from V and 4 bases from J, with 18 bases between. Germline CDR1 and CDR2: SGHVS and FNYEAQ. CDR3 length: 17 amino acids. CDR3 protein: CASSPVIQGSGANVLTF. In DNA form, the CDR3 reads TGTGCCAGCAGCCCAGTTATTCAGGGGTCCGGGGCCAACGTCCTGACTTTC.

This chain connects TRBV12-3 or TRBV12-4 to TRBJ2-3; 7 bases line up with TRBD2. CDR3 length equals 14 residues. The V segment lost 7 bases and the J segment 6 bases; nucleotides outside the gene matches: 10. The DNA for the CDR3 is TGTGCCAGCACCATACTAGCGCGGGGTGATACGCAGTATTTT. Protein: CASTILARGDTQYF.

This clonotype is large within its sample. This chain connects TRBV7-2 to TRBJ2-5, with D possibly matching TRBD2 (6 bases). Germline lookup yields CDR1 SGHTA and CDR2 FQGNSA. Trimming stripped 7 bases from V and 1 base from J, with 16 bases between. The CDR3 is made up of 15 amino acids. The CDR3 is CASTTSRDSQETQYF. The CDR3 nucleotides read TGTGCCAGCACCACTTCGCGGGACTCCCAAGAGACCCAGTACTTC.

This clonotype was observed at least ten times. The chain has TRBV6-1 and TRBJ2-1; 7 bases agree with TRBD2. Germline lookup yields CDR1 MNHNS and CDR2 SASEGT. The trim removed 10 bases at V and 10 bases at J, leaving 10 bases unmatched. The CDR3 spans 12 residues. The CDR3 DNA follows: TGTGCCACAATGCGGGGGAGAAGCGAGCAGTTCTTC. Protein: CATMRGRSEQFF.

At least ten counts were recorded for this clonotype. The gene calls are TRBV6-1 and TRBJ2-1, with D unresolved. The J call is in doubt because the DNA end fits TRBJ2-7 better. This CDR3 has 14 amino acids. Looked up from germline, CDR1 is MNHNS and CDR2 is SASEGT. The CDR3 sequence: CASETSEPPYEQYF. CDR3 coding DNA: TGTGCCAGCGAAACCTCGGAGCCTCCCTACGAGCAGTACTTC.